These 26 T cell receptor beta chains were sequenced from one sample in a study of metastatic and nonmetastatic thyroid tumors. With MiXCR, TCRdb reprocessed the PCR reads. Among over 15,000 clones listed, around 30% were seen once. Patients were all untreated before their thyroid surgery. Sequences were obtained from tumor tissue. The source is a female donor with papillary thyroid cancer or a benign thyroid nodule (not recorded which). Some clones in this sample may be carry-over from other donors' samples.

This clone came up a few times. The junction departs from germline at one end; a sequencing error may be responsible. V is TRBV6-2 or TRBV6-3 and J is TRBJ1-2; no definite D call. This CDR3 comprises 14 residues. Germline-derived CDR1 and CDR2 are MNHEY and SVGEGT. The CDR3 nucleotides read TGTGCCGGCAGACCGACTGATGGTTACTATGGCTACACCTTC. Translation: CAGRPTDGYYGYTF.

As to this clone: A read error may be the cause here, since a much bigger clone is one base away. Different DNA sequences within this sample yield the same CDR3. V is TRBV11-2 and J is TRBJ2-7; D ambiguous. Trimming removed 6 bases at V and 6 bases at J, with 18 bases between. This CDR3 contains 14 residues. Per germline, CDR1 SGHAT and CDR2 FQNNGV. CDR3 sequence (DNA): TGTGCCAGCAGTTCCGGTGGCGACATGGGCGAGCAGTACTTC. This sequence encodes CASSSGGDMGEQYF. Based on the CDR3 plus reference TRBV11-2 and TRBJ2-7, the full variable domain is EAGVAQSPRYKIIEKRQSVAFWCNPISGHATLYWYQQILGQGPKLLIQFQNNGVVDDSQLPKDRFSAERLKGVDSTLKIQPAKLEDSAVYLCASSSGGDMGEQYFGPGTRLTVT.

This clone was detected only a few times. J is TRBJ1-1 and V is TRBV6-6; D unclear. Germline loops: CDR1 MNHNY, CDR2 SVGAGI (reference sequence). V was clipped by 2 bases and J by 2 bases, with 12 bases between them. The CDR3 totals 15 residues. The CDR3: CASSYMADINTEAFF. CDR3 DNA: TGTGCCAGCAGTTACATGGCAGACATTAACACTGAAGCTTTCTTT.

This clone was counted many times. The chain carries TRBV6-2 or TRBV6-3 and TRBJ2-5; 9 bases align to TRBD2. CDR1 and CDR2 from the germline V gene are MNHEY and SVGEGT. There are 18 residues in the CDR3. J gave up 2 bases and V 2 bases, and 12 bases lay outside the gene matches. In nucleotides, the CDR3 is TGTGCCAGCAGTTACACGGATCCTAGCGGGGCTCTTCAAGAGACCCAGTACTTC. Translated, it gives CASSYTDPSGALQETQYF.

The chain uses TRBV30 and TRBJ2-2; TRBD1 agrees at 9 bases. Germline-derived CDR1 and CDR2 are GTSNPN and SVGIG (reference sequence). Trimming cost V 4 bases and J 6 bases; bases outside gene matches: 3. The CDR3 covers 13 residues. DNA for the CDR3: TGTGCCTGGAAGAACAGGGGGCCCGGGGAGCTGTTTTTT. Translation gives CAWKNRGPGELFF.

V usage is TRBV7-8 and J usage is TRBJ2-7; D is unclear. The V gene's germline CDR1 is SGHVS and CDR2 FQNEAQ. The length of the CDR3 is 13 residues. Trimming stripped 1 base from V and 5 bases from J, with 9 bases between. In DNA, the CDR3 is TGTGCCAGCAGCTTAGGGGGTGGGGACGAGCAGTACTTC. Amino acids: CASSLGGGDEQYF.

This clone was found once. The J gene is TRBJ2-7, the V gene TRBV4-2, with D maybe TRBD1 (6 bases). The CDR3 extends over 17 amino acids. Germline assignment: CDR1 LGHNA and CDR2 YNFKEQ. V lost 1 base and J 6 bases, leaving 22 bases between the germline ends. DNA of the CDR3: TGTGCCAGCAGCCAAGGGGTGGGGATGCAACAGGGTGGCGAGCAGTACTTC. Residues: CASSQGVGMQQGGEQYF.

The table lists this clone with a few counts. The V gene is TRBV25-1, the J gene TRBJ1-3, with 7 nucleotides matching TRBD1. Germline V gene lookup returns CDR1 MGHDK and CDR2 SYGVNS. J gave up 5 bases and V 1 base, and 11 bases lay outside the gene matches. The CDR3 has 17 residues. The CDR3 DNA follows: TGTGCCAGCAGTGAATCCGGAGGACAGGTCCAAAGAAACACCATATATTTT. Translation: CASSESGGQVQRNTIYF.

The CDR3 nucleotides are TGTGCCAGCACCGACAGAGCAACTAATGAAAAACTGTTTTTT. Translation gives CASTDRATNEKLFF. The chain couples TRBV12-3 or TRBV12-4 to TRBJ1-4, with D tentatively TRBD1 (5 bases). The V gene lost 7 bases and the J gene lost 0 bases, with 9 bases spanning the gap. The CDR3 loop spans 14 amino acids.

This clone was seen only a few times. Germline and junction disagree at one end, which may indicate a read error. V gene TRBV12-3 or TRBV12-4 combines with J gene TRBJ2-1; D is undetermined. The CDR3 is 11 residues long. The CDR3 DNA sequence: TGTGCCAGCAGAACTTACAGTGAGCAGTTCTTC. It codes for CASRTYSEQFF.

This clone has a single count. The chain has TRBV5-1 and TRBJ2-2; the match to TRBD2 covers 7 bases. Trimming took 4 bases from V and 0 from J; bases not matched to a gene: 9. Per the germline V gene, CDR1 is SGHRS and CDR2 is YFSETQ. The CDR3 is made up of 17 amino acids. The CDR3: CASSRLGGRSNTGELFF. CDR3 nucleotides: TGCGCCAGCAGCCGACTCGGCGGGAGATCGAACACCGGGGAGCTGTTTTTT.

In its sample, this clone was seen many times. J is TRBJ2-3 and V is TRBV7-2, with D possibly called TRBD1 or TRBD2 (5 bases each). Germline lookup yields CDR1 SGHTA and CDR2 FQGNSA. V gave up 3 bases and J gave up 2 bases, with 12 bases separating them. The CDR3 spans 15 residues. CDR3: CASSFSGTDTDTQYF. CDR3 bases: TGTGCCAGCAGCTTCTCGGGGACCGACACAGATACGCAGTATTTT.

This clone was observed many times. Given a much more abundant clone one base away, this may be a read error. The CDR3 DNA reads TGTGCCAGCAGTTACCCCGGGGGCAAGCAGTACTTC. Amino acid sequence: CASSYPGGKQYF. The chain uses TRBV6-5 and TRBJ2-7; D is possibly TRBD1 or TRBD2 (6 bases each). This CDR3 comprises 12 residues. Germline V gives CDR1 MNHEY, CDR2 SVGAGI. Trimming removed 2 bases from V and 8 bases from J, with 10 bases in between.

Comments on this clone: At one of its ends the junction is not consistent with the germline gene, which may arise from a read error. The sample carries other DNA sequences with the same CDR3. The gene calls are TRBV20-1 and TRBJ2-3, with D perhaps TRBD2 (6 bases). Germline CDR1 reads DFQATT; CDR2 reads SNEGSKA (reference sequence). The CDR3 runs 15 residues. In DNA, the CDR3 is TGTAGTGCTAGAGATCCGGGGGAGAGCGCAGATACGCAGTATTTT. Its protein is CSARDPGESADTQYF.

This clone is labeled medium-sized. This chain connects TRBV12-3 or TRBV12-4 to TRBJ2-5; 7 bases agree with TRBD2. V was clipped by 1 base and J by 7 bases; unmatched bases: 0. The CDR3 sequence is 12 residues long. CDR3 nucleotides: TGTGCCAGCAGTTTAGGGGGGGGGACCCAGTACTTC. It translates to CASSLGGGTQYF.

This clone has at least ten counts. The chain uses TRBV7-2 and TRBJ1-2, with D perhaps TRBD1 (6 bases). The V end was cut by 5 bases, the J end by 0 bases, with 13 bases between. Germline lookup yields CDR1 SGHTA and CDR2 FQGNSA. The CDR3 is 15 amino acids. The CDR3 sequence is CASSPRTDSNYGYTF. The DNA for the CDR3 is TGTGCCAGCAGCCCTAGGACAGACTCTAACTATGGCTACACCTTC.

This clone was detected a few times. The CDR3 protein is CASSLGQGANEKLFF. The CDR3 DNA reads as TGTGCCAGCAGTCTCGGACAGGGGGCGAATGAAAAACTGTTTTTT. V gene TRBV28 combines with J gene TRBJ1-4, with 11 bases identical to TRBD1. There are 15 residues in the CDR3. Trimming took 5 bases from V and 5 from J; bases not matched to a gene: 4. The V gene's germline CDR1 is MDHEN and CDR2 SYDVKM.

In regard to this clone: This sequence may be a read error, since a much larger clone differs from it by one base. The chain is built from TRBV5-4 and TRBJ2-1; no reliable D call. Looked up from germline, CDR1 is SGHNT and CDR2 is YYREEE (reference sequence). This CDR3 spans 13 amino acids. V lost 6 bases, J lost 4 bases, and 11 bases lay in between. DNA of the CDR3: TGTGCCAGCATCTTTGGCGATTACAATGAGCAGTTCTTC. Translation gives CASIFGDYNEQFF.

This chain joins TRBV5-6 and TRBJ1-4; 8 positions agree with TRBD1. V dropped 1 base and J dropped 7; count of bases not matched to a gene: 6. This CDR3 has 15 residues. The germline gives CDR1 SGHDT, CDR2 YYEEEE. CDR3 nucleotide sequence: TGTGCCAGCAGCTTGTGGAACAGGGGGGTTGAAAAACTGTTTTTT. It specifies CASSLWNRGVEKLFF.

This chain uses TRBV27 with TRBJ2-2; D possibly corresponds to TRBD2 (5 bases). V gave up 1 base and J gave up 6 bases, with 6 bases separating them. This CDR3 is built from 13 residues. CDR1 is MNHEY, CDR2 SMNVEV, per germline (reference sequence). The CDR3 nucleotides are TGTGCCAGCAGTTTATGGGGAGCCGGGGAGCTGTTTTTT. The encoded protein is CASSLWGAGELFF.

This clone occurred many times. The V call is TRBV20-1, the J call TRBJ1-5; D unresolved. CDR1 and CDR2 from the germline V gene are DFQATT and SNEGSKA (reference sequence). The CDR3 covers 13 residues. Between the trimmed V and J ends, which lost 6 bases and 0 bases, there was a span of 9 bases. CDR3 in DNA: TGCAGTGCAAATCTTTATAGCAATCAGCCCCAGCATTTT. It encodes CSANLYSNQPQHF.

This clone has a count of ten or more. J is TRBJ2-2 and V is TRBV18; no clear D. Trimming left V 3 bases short and J 4 bases short, with 3 bases between. This CDR3 region has 12 residues. Per the germline V gene, CDR1 is KGHSH and CDR2 is LQKENI. CDR3 protein: CASSPPTGELFF. CDR3 nucleotides: TGTGCCAGCTCACCCCCCACCGGGGAGCTGTTTTTT.

This chain joins TRBV6-1 and TRBJ2-7; D possibly uses TRBD1 or TRBD2 (5 bases each). The CDR3 is 15 residues long. Germline values: CDR1 MNHNS, CDR2 SASEGT. V lost 2 bases, J lost 0 bases, and 11 bases lay in between. The CDR3 DNA reads as TGTGCCAGCAGTGAAAGGTCAGGGAGCTCCTACGAGCAGTACTTC. It yields the protein CASSERSGSSYEQYF.

This clone is medium-sized in the sample. This rearrangement joins TRBV13 to TRBJ1-1, with 9 bases aligning to TRBD1. The CDR3 is made up of 16 amino acids. Germline V gene lookup returns CDR1 PRHDT and CDR2 FYEKMQ (reference sequence). V trimming: 2 bases; J trimming: 10 bases; junction bases outside the gene matches: 14. CDR3 loop: CASSLNRQGERGRAFF. Written as DNA, the CDR3 is TGTGCCAGCAGCTTAAACCGACAGGGGGAAAGAGGAAGAGCTTTCTTT.

This clone came up many times. The gene calls are TRBV18 and TRBJ2-7; 9 bases match TRBD2. The CDR3 sequence is 18 residues long. The J segment lost 4 bases and the V segment lost 3 bases, leaving 16 bases of the junction unmatched. Germline lookup yields CDR1 KGHSH and CDR2 LQKENI. The CDR3 is CASSPLGVGASGTYEQYF. CDR3 nucleotide sequence: TGTGCCAGCTCACCCTTAGGGGTTGGGGCTAGCGGGACTTACGAGCAGTACTTC.

The chain employs TRBV10-2 and TRBJ2-1; 7 bases map to TRBD2. The V gene end was trimmed by 4 bases and the J gene end by 6 bases; junction bases not matched to a gene: 6. This CDR3 contains 14 residues. Germline V gene lookup returns CDR1 WSHSY and CDR2 SAAADI. CDR3 amino acids: CASSGTGGGNEQFF. In DNA form, the CDR3 reads TGCGCCAGCAGTGGGACGGGAGGAGGCAATGAGCAGTTCTTC.